A single sample gave rise to the 7 T cell receptor beta chains below, sequenced in a study of memory CD4+ T cells and cytomegalovirus serostatus. The sort gate was single viable CD3+CD4+CD8-CD45RO+ cells for memory CD4+ T cells. The data were produced by immunoSEQ multiplex PCR, yet TCRdb's version contains in-frame clones alone and is incomplete. Of around 53,000 clones in the sample, 65% to 80% were seen once. The specimen was memory CD4+ T cells from blood. These receptor sequences come from an adult in good health and CMV-seropositive.

The chain links TRBV2 to TRBJ2-2; 10 nucleotides line up with TRBD2. The CDR3 is 16 residues long. CDR1 and CDR2 from the germline V gene are SNHLY and FYNNEI. The V and J ends lost 7 bases and 2 bases, in that order; junction bases with no gene match: 7. CDR3 in amino acids: CASTLAGQVNTGELFF. The CDR3 region has the DNA TGTGCCAGCACACTAGCGGGACAGGTTAACACCGGGGAGCTGTTTTTT.

The chain links TRBV30 to TRBJ1-2, with D maybe TRBD1 (5 bases). The V and J ends lost 4 bases and 3 bases respectively, with 12 bases between them. This CDR3 spans 13 amino acids. Germline CDR1 and CDR2: GTSNPN and SVGIG (reference sequence). The CDR3 sequence: CAWNKKTDYGYTF. CDR3 coding DNA: TGTGCCTGGAATAAGAAGACAGACTATGGCTACACCTTC.

The chain employs TRBV4-3 and TRBJ2-4; 7 bases are a match to TRBD1. With 4 bases clipped from V and 7 bases from J, the junction kept 10 bases outside the gene matches. CDR3 length equals 15 residues. CDR1 and CDR2 (germline): LGHNA, YSLEER. The CDR3 is CASSRSGQWDNIQYF. The CDR3, as DNA: TGCGCCAGCAGCCGCTCGGGACAGTGGGATAACATTCAGTACTTC.

DNA for the CDR3: TGTGCCAGCAGCCCTGACAGGGTGTCTGAAAAACTGTTTTTT. Translation: CASSPDRVSEKLFF. V usage is TRBV5-5 and J usage is TRBJ1-4; 7 bases are shared with TRBD1. V was pared by 4 bases and J by 7 bases, with 7 bases of the junction left unmatched. This CDR3 has 14 residues. Germline CDR1 reads SGHKS; CDR2 reads YYEKEE (reference sequence).

V and J are TRBV7-9 and TRBJ1-1, with 8 bases that match TRBD1. V lost 0 bases and J lost 1; bases outside the gene matches: 1. Germline values: CDR1 SEHNR, CDR2 FQNEAQ (reference sequence). The CDR3 sequence is 15 residues long. CDR3 sequence: CASSLAGTGNTEAFF. DNA of the CDR3: TGTGCCAGCAGCTTAGCAGGGACAGGGAACACTGAAGCTTTCTTT.

The J gene is TRBJ1-1, the V gene TRBV5-1; D ambiguous. Germline CDR1 and CDR2: SGHRS and YFSETQ. This CDR3 has 18 amino acids. Trimming took off 1 base at V and 4 bases at J, with 23 bases between the two ends. CDR3 bases: TGCGCCAGCAGCTTGAGGGCCCTGACGGGGATGGGAGTCACTGAAGCTTTCTTT. Translated: CASSLRALTGMGVTEAFF.

The chain uses TRBV6-6 and TRBJ1-2; D gene unclear. From germline, CDR1 is MNHNY and CDR2 SVGAGI (reference sequence). The length of the CDR3 is 13 residues. V was clipped by 6 bases and J by 7 bases, with 15 bases between them. For the CDR3, the DNA is TGTGCCAGCAGGTCGCCGCATCAAGGTGGCTACACCTTC. Amino acid sequence: CASRSPHQGGYTF.